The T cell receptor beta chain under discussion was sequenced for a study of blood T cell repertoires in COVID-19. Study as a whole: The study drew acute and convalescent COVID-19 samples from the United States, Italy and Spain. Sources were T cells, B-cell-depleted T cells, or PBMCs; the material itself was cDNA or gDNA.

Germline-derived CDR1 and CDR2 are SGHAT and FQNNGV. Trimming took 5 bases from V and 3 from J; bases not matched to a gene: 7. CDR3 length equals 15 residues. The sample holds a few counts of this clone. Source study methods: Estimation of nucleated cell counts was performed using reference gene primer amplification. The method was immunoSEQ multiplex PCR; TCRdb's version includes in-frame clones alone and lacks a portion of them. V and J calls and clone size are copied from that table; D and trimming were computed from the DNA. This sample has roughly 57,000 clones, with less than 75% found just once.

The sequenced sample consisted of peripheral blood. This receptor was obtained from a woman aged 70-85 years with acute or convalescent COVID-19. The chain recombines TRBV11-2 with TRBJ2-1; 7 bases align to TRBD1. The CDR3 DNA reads TGTGCCAGCAGCCCCCGGGACAGACGCTACAATGAGCAGTTCTTC. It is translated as CASSPRDRRYNEQFF. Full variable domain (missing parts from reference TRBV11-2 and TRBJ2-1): EAGVAQSPRYKIIEKRQSVAFWCNPISGHATLYWYQQILGQGPKLLIQFQNNGVVDDSQLPKDRFSAERLKGVDSTLKIQPAKLEDSAVYLCASSPRDRRYNEQFFGPGTRLTVL.